Listed below are T cell receptor beta chains from one sample, sequenced in a study of shared clonotypes between healthy human individuals. Assay: immunoSEQ multiplex PCR; the TCRdb copy retains only in-frame clones and omits some. The sample lists approximately 2.5 million clones; under 95% were seen once. The sample comprised naive CD4+ T cells from PBMCs. The receptors derive from a man younger than 30 in good health. Some clones in this sample may be carry-over from other donors' samples. CDR3s include the opening cysteine and the closing phenylalanine or tryptophan. The D gene is left open where the match is weak. A clone size is listed for some rows: how often the clone was seen (once, few, many), or a class if it is expanded.

CDR3 protein	CDR3 DNA	V gene	J gene	clone size	D gene
CAWSGGGGFSNQPQHF	TGTGCCTGGAGTGGGGGAGGGGGCTTTAGCAATCAGCCCCAGCATTTT	TRBV30	TRBJ1-5	-	TRBD1
CASNRDKNTEAFF	TGTGCCAGCAATAGGGACAAGAACACTGAAGCTTTCTTT	TRBV6-1	TRBJ1-1	-	-
CASSSRTGWQETQYF	TGTGCCAGCAGCTCACGGACAGGGTGGCAAGAGACCCAGTACTTC	TRBV7-2	TRBJ2-5	-	TRBD1
CASRQGYNSPLHF	TGTGCCTCTAGACAGGGCTATAATTCACCCCTCCACTTT	TRBV6-5	TRBJ1-6	-	TRBD1
CASSVLAQGDTEAFF	TGTGCCAGCAGCGTATTGGCACAGGGAGACACTGAAGCTTTCTTT	TRBV9	TRBJ1-1	-	-
CASSVGLAGGVYEQYF	TGTGCCAGCAGCGTAGGGCTAGCGGGAGGTGTCTACGAGCAGTACTTC	TRBV9	TRBJ2-7	once	TRBD2
CASSYSSGLGAGELFF	TGTGCCAGCAGTTACTCGTCCGGACTCGGGGCCGGGGAGCTGTTTTTT	TRBV6-5	TRBJ2-2	-	-
CASKTGSVQPQHF	TGTGCCAGCAAAACAGGGTCAGTTCAGCCCCAGCATTTT	TRBV28	TRBJ1-5	-	-
CASSTSGRARGTDTQYF	TGTGCCAGCAGCACTAGCGGGAGGGCCCGGGGCACAGATACGCAGTATTTT	TRBV9	TRBJ2-3	-	TRBD2
CASSSPGTLSYNEQFF	TGTGCCAGCAGTTCCCCCGGGACACTTTCCTACAATGAGCAGTTCTTC	TRBV28	TRBJ2-1	-	-
CASSLPGAGANEKLFF	TGCGCCAGCAGCTTGCCGGGGGCAGGGGCTAATGAAAAACTGTTTTTT	TRBV5-1	TRBJ1-4	once	-
CASSPSVQEWTGNTIYF	TGCGCCAGCAGCCCCTCGGTTCAGGAGTGGACTGGAAACACCATATATTTT	TRBV5-1	TRBJ1-3	once	-
CASRNAGGNEQYF	TGCGCCAGCAGAAATGCGGGAGGGAACGAGCAGTACTTC	TRBV5-1	TRBJ2-7	-	TRBD2
CASSEDRVGEKLFF	TGTGCCAGCAGTGAGGACAGGGTGGGCGAAAAACTGTTTTTT	TRBV2	TRBJ1-4	-	TRBD1
CASSREGQPQHF	TGTGCCAGTTCCCGAGAGGGCCAGCCCCAGCATTTT	TRBV19	TRBJ1-5	-	-
CASSPQGHSNQPQHF	TGTGCCAGCTCACCACAGGGACACAGCAATCAGCCCCAGCATTTT	TRBV18	TRBJ1-5	once	-
CASSRRGPNTEAFF	TGTGCCAGCAGCCGGCGAGGGCCGAACACTGAAGCTTTCTTT	TRBV5-4	TRBJ1-1	few	-
CASSYRTDYNSPLHF	TGTGCCAGCAGCTACAGGACAGATTACAATTCACCCCTCCACTTT	TRBV7-9	TRBJ1-6	-	-
CASSAGQGRTQYF	TGTGCCAGCAGCGCCGGACAGGGAAGGACCCAGTACTTC	TRBV7-2	TRBJ2-5	-	TRBD1
CASSSRGAGTGELFF	TGTGCCAGCAGCTCGAGAGGGGCGGGCACCGGGGAGCTGTTTTTT	TRBV5-4	TRBJ2-2	-	-
CASSPRREFSYEQYF	TGTGCCAGCTCACCACGGCGGGAGTTCTCCTACGAGCAGTACTTC	TRBV18	TRBJ2-7	-	TRBD2
CASSSYRVPRDNEQFF	TGTGCCAGTAGTAGCTACAGGGTCCCTCGGGACAATGAGCAGTTCTTC	TRBV19	TRBJ2-1	-	-
CASLRDRAYEQYF	TGTGCCAGCCTCCGGGACAGGGCCTACGAGCAGTACTTC	TRBV2	TRBJ2-7	-	TRBD1
CASSLPFGPGELFF	TGTGCCAGCAGCTTACCTTTTGGACCCGGGGAGCTGTTTTTT	TRBV7-9	TRBJ2-2	-	-
CASSPAGVPDTQYF	TGCGCCAGCTCTCCAGCGGGAGTGCCAGATACGCAGTATTTT	TRBV10-2	TRBJ2-3	-	TRBD2
CASRPSGTGGEQYF	TGTGCCAGCAGACCGTCCGGGACAGGGGGCGAGCAGTACTTC	TRBV2	TRBJ2-7	-	TRBD1
CATSGGQLWETQYF	TGTGCCACCAGCGGGGGACAGCTATGGGAGACCCAGTACTTC	TRBV15	TRBJ2-5	-	TRBD1
CASSVSRDGEQYF	TGTGCCAGCAGCGTGTCCCGGGACGGCGAGCAGTACTTC	TRBV7-2	TRBJ2-7	-	-
CASSIPTLGEGEQYF	TGTGCCAGTAGTATTCCGACGTTGGGGGAAGGGGAGCAGTACTTC	TRBV19	TRBJ2-7	-	-
CASSSLSGANVLTF	TGTGCCAGCAGTTCCCTCTCTGGGGCCAACGTCCTGACTTTC	TRBV27	TRBJ2-6	-	-
CASSYSGVLGYTF	TGTGCCAGCAGTTACTCGGGGGTCTTAGGCTACACCTTC	TRBV6-5	TRBJ1-2	once	-
CASSSGPRDEQFF	TGTGCCAGCAGCTCGGGCCCTAGGGATGAGCAGTTCTTC	TRBV7-2	TRBJ2-1	-	-
CASSLLGYGYTF	TGTGCCAGCAGTTTATTAGGCTATGGCTACACCTTC	TRBV27	TRBJ1-2	-	-
CASSIHPTGYTF	TGTGCCAGTAGTATACACCCGACGGGCTACACCTTC	TRBV19	TRBJ1-2	once	-
CAWSLAGAWETQYF	TGTGCCTGGAGTCTAGCGGGAGCCTGGGAGACCCAGTACTTC	TRBV30	TRBJ2-5	once	TRBD2
CASSFGGLAGTVRSGELFF	TGTGCCAGCAGCTTCGGCGGACTAGCGGGAACTGTTAGGTCCGGGGAGCTGTTTTTT	TRBV7-3	TRBJ2-2	-	TRBD2
CASSIGTAGGDEQFF	TGTGCCAGTAGTATTGGGACGGCGGGAGGCGATGAGCAGTTCTTC	TRBV19	TRBJ2-1	-	TRBD2
CASSRRGDQETQYF	TGTGCCAGCAGCAGGAGGGGTGACCAAGAGACCCAGTACTTC	TRBV7-9	TRBJ2-5	-	-
CASSLGTIYEQYF	TGTGCCAGCAGCTTGGGGACTATCTACGAGCAGTACTTC	TRBV5-6	TRBJ2-7	-	-
CASSYNGLAASSYEQYF	TGTGCCAGCAGTTATAATGGACTAGCTGCGAGCTCCTACGAGCAGTACTTC	TRBV28	TRBJ2-7	-	TRBD2
CASSVDGTAAYEQYF	TGTGCCAGCAGCGTAGATGGGACTGCTGCCTACGAGCAGTACTTC	TRBV9	TRBJ2-7	-	-
CASGDVSEKLFF	TGTGCCAGCGGGGACGTTTCTGAAAAACTGTTTTTT	TRBV9	TRBJ1-4	-	-
CASSARLAESTDTQYF	TGTGCCAGCAGCGCTCGACTAGCGGAGAGCACAGATACGCAGTATTTT	TRBV25-1	TRBJ2-3	-	TRBD2
CASSYSFSNQPQHF	TGTGCCAGCAGTTACTCATTCAGCAATCAGCCCCAGCATTTT	TRBV6-6	TRBJ1-5	-	-
CASSGDRGPSGNTIYF	TGTGCCAGCAGTGGGGACAGGGGCCCCTCTGGAAACACCATATATTTT	TRBV2	TRBJ1-3	-	TRBD1
CSVFSDYGYTF	TGCAGCGTTTTTTCGGACTATGGCTACACCTTC	TRBV29-1	TRBJ1-2	-	-
CASSPTGTELFF	TGTGCCAGTAGTCCCACAGGGACGGAGCTGTTTTTT	TRBV19	TRBJ2-2	-	-
CASSGSGNYGYTF	TGTGCCAGTAGTGGTTCAGGGAACTATGGCTACACCTTC	TRBV19	TRBJ1-2	-	-
CASSAPPSGTYNEQFF	TGTGCCAGCAGCGCCCCCCCTAGCGGAACCTACAATGAGCAGTTCTTC	TRBV9	TRBJ2-1	-	TRBD2